This T cell receptor (beta chain) was captured by sequencing in a study of blood T cells in healthy people across ages. Whole-study context: The template switching approach captured approximately one barcoded beta molecule for every two T cells.

V was trimmed by 8 bases and J by 4 bases, leaving 22 bases between them. Germline V gene lookup returns CDR1 SQVTM and CDR2 ANQGSEA. This CDR3 contains 15 residues. The second PCR ran about 6 to 11 cycles with a sample-barcoded 5' primer and J-beta primers. TCRdb reanalysed the 5' RACE reads using MiXCR and keeps one entry per CDR3 protein. The sample consists of roughly 1,700,000 distinct CDR3 sequences, roughly 28% of them appearing once. Drawing of peripheral blood yielded ten milliliters from each donor. The gene calls are TRBV29-1 and TRBJ2-3; perhaps TRBD1 as D (6 bases). The sample consisted of blood. The clonotype comes from a woman aged 30 to 39 in good health. The chain's CDR3 is CSTDGGRTQPDTQYF. CDR3 sequence (DNA): TGCAGCACTGATGGGGGCAGGACCCAGCCAGATACGCAGTATTTT.